This entry lists 8 T cell receptor beta chains sequenced from one sample in a study of blood T cell repertoires in COVID-19. Repertoires were generated with immunoSEQ multiplex PCR, while TCRdb's copy carries only in-frame clones and drops some. The sample lists tens of thousands of clones; around 78% were seen once. The sample taken for sequencing was peripheral blood. The source of these receptors is a human donor in a cohort sampled during active COVID-19.

This clone was detected only once. The chain employs TRBV6-1 and TRBJ2-2; 13 bases align to TRBD2. Germline V gene data show CDR1 as MNHNS and CDR2 as SASEGT. V shed 4 bases and J 6 bases; nucleotides not matched to a gene: 5. The CDR3 consists of 16 residues. This chain's CDR3 is CASSARTSGSAGELFF. Written as DNA, the CDR3 is TGTGCCAGCAGTGCCCGGACTAGCGGGAGTGCCGGGGAGCTGTTTTTT.

The V call is TRBV7-6, the J call TRBJ2-7, with TRBD1 matching 7 bases. The trim removed 4 bases at V and 2 bases at J, leaving 11 bases unmatched. Germline CDR1 is SGHVS and CDR2 is FNYEAQ. The CDR3 runs to 16 residues. CDR3 coding DNA: TGTGCCAGCAGCTCTCGAACCCGGGACAGACCCTACGAGCAGTACTTC. This sequence encodes CASSSRTRDRPYEQYF.

The J gene is TRBJ2-1, the V gene TRBV7-9, with 7 bases identical to TRBD1. Looked up from germline, CDR1 is SEHNR and CDR2 is FQNEAQ (reference sequence). The V gene end was trimmed by 5 bases and the J gene end by 5 bases; junction bases not matched to a gene: 9. CDR3 length equals 15 residues. The CDR3 loop reads CASSLRDSGNNEQFF. The CDR3 region has the DNA TGTGCCAGCAGCCTGAGGGACAGTGGAAACAATGAGCAGTTCTTC. The full variable domain, rest sourced from reference TRBV7-9 and TRBJ2-1, is DTGVSQNPRHKITKRGQNVTFRCDPISEHNRLYWYRQTLGQGPEFLTYFQNEAQLEKSRLLSDRFSAERPKGSFSTLEIQRTEQGDSAMYLCASSLRDSGNNEQFFGPGTRLTVL.

V is TRBV4-3 and J is TRBJ2-6, with TRBD2 matching 9 bases. CDR1 LGHNA and CDR2 YSLEER come from the germline V gene. Trimming cost V 0 bases and J 4 bases; bases outside gene matches: 10. This CDR3 is 19 amino acids long. The CDR3 nucleotides read TGCGCCAGCAGCCAAGATTGGGCTAGCGGGACCGGCGGGGCCAACGTCCTGACTTTC. Amino acid sequence: CASSQDWASGTGGANVLTF.

The V call is TRBV11-2, the J call TRBJ2-2, with TRBD2 matching over 12 bases. This CDR3 spans 16 amino acids. Germline lookup yields CDR1 SGHAT and CDR2 FQNNGV. V trimming: 6 bases; J trimming: 4 bases; junction bases outside the gene matches: 6. CDR3 residues: CASSLAGGPSTGELFF. The CDR3 DNA sequence: TGTGCCAGCAGTCTAGCGGGAGGGCCGAGCACCGGGGAGCTGTTTTTT.

This chain links TRBV19 with TRBJ2-3; the match to TRBD2 covers 8 bases. CDR3 length: 15 amino acids. With 6 bases clipped from V and 5 bases from J, the junction kept 10 bases outside the gene matches. Germline-derived CDR1 and CDR2 are LNHDA and SQIVND (reference sequence). CDR3 region: CASSSQGLGRDTQYF. DNA of the CDR3: TGTGCCAGTAGCTCGCAGGGACTAGGAAGAGATACGCAGTATTTT.

The chain has TRBV9 and TRBJ2-2; 10 nucleotides line up with TRBD2. CDR3 length equals 15 residues. J was trimmed by 4 bases and V by 3 bases; bases with no gene match: 3. CDR1 is SGDLS, CDR2 YYNGEE, per germline. The CDR3 is CASSAWTSGTGELFF. In nucleotides, the CDR3 is TGTGCCAGCAGCGCATGGACTAGCGGCACCGGGGAGCTGTTTTTT.

The chain carries TRBV5-1 and TRBJ1-3; weak D call: TRBD1 (5 bases). The germline V gene has CDR1 SGHRS and CDR2 YFSETQ. V lost 4 bases, J lost 7 bases, and 15 bases lay in between. This CDR3 is built from 14 residues. DNA of the CDR3: TGCGCCAGCAGCCTTGTTGGGAGGGGCAACACCATATATTTT. This encodes CASSLVGRGNTIYF.